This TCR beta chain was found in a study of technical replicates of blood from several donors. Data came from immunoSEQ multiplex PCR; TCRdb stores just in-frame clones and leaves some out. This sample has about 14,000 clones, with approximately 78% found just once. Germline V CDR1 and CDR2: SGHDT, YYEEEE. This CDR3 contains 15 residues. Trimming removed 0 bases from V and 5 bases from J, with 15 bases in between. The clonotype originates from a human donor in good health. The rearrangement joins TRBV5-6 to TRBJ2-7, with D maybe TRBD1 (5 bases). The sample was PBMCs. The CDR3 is CASSLVAGKTHEQYF. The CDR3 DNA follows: TGTGCCAGCAGCTTGGTTGCAGGGAAGACTCACGAGCAGTACTTC.